A single sample gave rise to the 29 T cell receptor beta chains below, sequenced in a study of control samples from healthy donors and cancer patients (TCRdb year 2020). Library creation used the immunoSEQ multiplex PCR assay. Entries here come from immuneACCESS through TCRdb and include only in-frame sequences with V and J called. Some clones fail to appear in such tables; in the studies checked, an unresolved V gene covers under half of the shortfall, and the cause of the remainder is unknown. The sample table lists about 180,000 clones, roughly 89% of them with a count of one. Around 1.5% of the sample lies in the top ten. The source material was blood. These receptor sequences come from a woman in her forties or fifties in good health.

DNA of the CDR3: TGTGCCAGCAGTACTAACAGATACGAGCAGTACTTC. This translates into CASSTNRYEQYF. The chain couples TRBV6-6 to TRBJ2-7, with D unresolved. The CDR3 is made up of 12 amino acids. Germline CDR1 MNHNY, CDR2 SVGAGI (reference sequence). Trimming pared 5 bases from V and 4 bases from J, leaving 9 bases between.

Turning to this clone: Other DNA sequences in this sample translate to the same CDR3. The rearrangement uses TRBV2 and TRBJ2-5, with a tentative D call TRBD1 (6 bases). V was trimmed by 5 bases and J by 6 bases, leaving 10 bases between them. This CDR3 has 12 residues. Per germline, CDR1 SNHLY and CDR2 FYNNEI. The CDR3 here is CASSSQGKTQYF. The CDR3, as DNA: TGTGCCAGCAGTTCTCAGGGGAAGACCCAGTACTTC.

V gene TRBV6-6 combines with J gene TRBJ1-2; no reliable D call. The germline V gene has CDR1 MNHNY and CDR2 SVGAGI (reference sequence). V lost 6 bases, J lost 4 bases, and 12 bases lay in between. There are 13 residues in the CDR3. The CDR3 loop is CASRGNNPYGYTF. The CDR3 DNA reads TGTGCCAGCAGGGGGAATAATCCCTATGGCTACACCTTC.

The chain links TRBV5-1 to TRBJ1-4; D not resolved. Trimming took 0 bases from V and 8 from J, leaving 17 bases between them. This CDR3 has 16 residues. The germline V gene encodes CDR1 SGHRS and CDR2 YFSETQ. CDR3 amino acids: CASSLAGGGSSEKLFF. The DNA for the CDR3 is TGCGCCAGCAGCTTGGCTGGCGGAGGAAGTTCCGAAAAACTGTTTTTT.

This rearrangement joins TRBV2 to TRBJ1-6; a possible D gene is TRBD1 (6 bases). This CDR3 has 16 amino acids. Germline CDR1 reads SNHLY; CDR2 reads FYNNEI. The ends were cut back, 3 bases at V and 7 bases at J, with 16 bases in the middle. CDR3 region: CASSEFRGGRNSPLHF. DNA for the CDR3: TGTGCCAGCAGTGAGTTTAGGGGGGGACGGAATTCACCCCTCCACTTT.

J is TRBJ2-2 and V is TRBV5-1; D might be TRBD2 (6 bases). Trimming took off 0 bases at V and 4 bases at J, with 16 bases between the two ends. Germline V gene sequence: CDR1 SGHRS, CDR2 YFSETQ. This CDR3 comprises 17 residues. As DNA, the CDR3 is TGCGCCAGCAGCTTGGCCGACGGGGGAGGCATCACCGGGGAGCTGTTTTTT. Its translation is CASSLADGGGITGELFF.

The CDR3 nucleotides read TGTGCCAGCAGTGAGGGTCCTGGAAACACCATATATTTT. Its protein product is CASSEGPGNTIYF. V and J are TRBV6-1 and TRBJ1-3; no clear D gene. From germline, CDR1 is MNHNS and CDR2 SASEGT. The CDR3 loop spans 13 amino acids. V lost 3 bases to trimming and J lost 2 bases, with 5 bases between them.

The chain uses TRBV7-6 and TRBJ2-1, with 13 positions matching TRBD2. V lost 0 bases, J lost 9 bases, and 14 bases stayed unmatched. The CDR3 is made up of 19 amino acids. The germline gives CDR1 SGHVS, CDR2 FNYEAQ. CDR3 DNA: TGTGCCAGCAGCTTAGCACGTGGACTAGCGGGAGTTGGGGCCACTGAGCAGTTCTTC. Protein sequence: CASSLARGLAGVGATEQFF. Combining the CDR3 with reference TRBV7-6 and TRBJ2-1 gives the whole variable domain GAGVSQSPRYKVTKRGQDVALRCDPISGHVSLYWYRQALGQGPEFLTYFNYEAQQDKSGLPNDRFSAERPEGSISTLTIQRTEQRDSAMYRCASSLARGLAGVGATEQFFGPGTRLTVL.

The chain combines TRBV29-1 with TRBJ2-5, with D possibly being TRBD2 (7 bases). Trimming pared 0 bases from V and 5 bases from J, leaving 16 bases between. This CDR3 is built from 15 residues. Germline CDR1 and CDR2: SQVTM and ANQGSEA. CDR3 amino acids: CSVEERRGPRETQYF. In nucleotides, the CDR3 is TGCAGCGTTGAAGAACGGCGGGGGCCGAGGGAGACCCAGTACTTC.

This chain uses TRBV2 with TRBJ1-2; a weak D match, TRBD1 (6 bases). Looked up from germline, CDR1 is SNHLY and CDR2 is FYNNEI. This CDR3 contains 16 residues. Trimming pared 7 bases from V and 4 bases from J, leaving 22 bases between. CDR3: CASTPPRQAGAYGYTF. CDR3 sequence (DNA): TGTGCCAGCACGCCCCCGAGACAGGCCGGCGCCTATGGCTACACCTTC.

This chain links TRBV5-1 with TRBJ1-2, with D perhaps matching TRBD1 (6 bases). Germline CDR1 is SGHRS and CDR2 is YFSETQ. The CDR3 consists of 14 residues. Trimming took off 0 bases at V and 5 bases at J, with 11 bases between the two ends. In DNA, the CDR3 is TGCGCCAGCAGCTTGGGTCAGGGGTATTATGGCTACACCTTC. It specifies CASSLGQGYYGYTF.

The chain has TRBV4-3 and TRBJ2-3; 9 positions match TRBD2. This CDR3 has 20 amino acids. From germline, CDR1 is LGHNA and CDR2 YSLEER. The trim removed 0 bases at V and 0 bases at J, leaving 13 bases unmatched. For the CDR3, the DNA is TGCGCCAGCAGCCAAGATCTCGGCCTAGCGGGGCGATCTAGCACAGATACGCAGTATTTT. This sequence encodes CASSQDLGLAGRSSTDTQYF.

The genes are TRBV5-4 and TRBJ1-5, with D tentatively TRBD1 (6 bases). There are 12 residues in the CDR3. Trimming stripped 7 bases from V and 3 bases from J, with 8 bases between. CDR1 and CDR2 from the germline V gene are SGHNT and YYREEE (reference sequence). CDR3 nucleotide sequence: TGTGCCAGCGGGACAATCAATCAGCCCCAGCATTTT. As protein: CASGTINQPQHF.

This sequence joins TRBV7-9 and TRBJ1-1; 10 nucleotides match TRBD1. Germline CDR1 SEHNR, CDR2 FQNEAQ (reference sequence). V shed 4 bases and J 6 bases; nucleotides not matched to a gene: 11. The CDR3 spans 16 residues. Written as DNA, the CDR3 is TGTGCCAGCAGCTCGACAGGGGGCGGTAGGGTCGCTGAAGCTTTCTTT. Its protein product is CASSSTGGGRVAEAFF.

The rearrangement uses TRBV27 and TRBJ2-1; 8 nucleotides agree with TRBD1. In germline, CDR1 is MNHEY, CDR2 SMNVEV (reference sequence). The ends lost 2 bases at V and 4 bases at J; junction bases unmatched: 4. The CDR3 runs 15 residues. The CDR3 bases are TGTGCCAGCAGTTTAAGGGACAGGCTATACAATGAGCAGTTCTTC. Its protein product is CASSLRDRLYNEQFF.

V and J are TRBV3-1 (or the pseudogene TRBV3-2) and TRBJ1-5; perhaps TRBD1 as D (6 bases). CDR1 and CDR2 from the germline V gene are LGHDT and YNNKEL (reference sequence). CDR3 length: 16 amino acids. V lost 0 bases and J 7 bases, leaving 16 bases between the germline ends. CDR3 amino acids: CASSQDPRTARQPQHF. For the CDR3, the DNA is TGTGCCAGCAGCCAAGACCCCAGGACAGCACGACAGCCCCAGCATTTT.

The gene calls are TRBV9 and TRBJ2-5, with 9 bases aligning to TRBD2. CDR1 is SGDLS and CDR2 is YYNGEE in the germline V gene. The CDR3 contains 14 residues. V was pared by 0 bases and J by 4 bases, with 1 base of the junction left unmatched. The CDR3 protein is CASSVGTSVETQYF. DNA for the CDR3: TGTGCCAGCAGCGTAGGGACTAGCGTAGAGACCCAGTACTTC.

V usage is TRBV28 and J usage is TRBJ2-5, with D maybe TRBD2 (5 bases). This CDR3 region has 17 residues. CDR1 MDHEN and CDR2 SYDVKM come from the germline V gene. Trimming took 7 bases from V and 3 from J, leaving 24 bases between them. CDR3 nucleotide sequence: TGTGCCAGCACGGGTCGGTTAGCGTCCCAAACCGAAGAGACCCAGTACTTC. Protein sequence: CASTGRLASQTEETQYF.

This chain links TRBV7-9 with TRBJ1-1; D unclear. The CDR3 has 13 amino acids. V was clipped by 3 bases and J by 1 base, with 6 bases between them. Germline V CDR1 and CDR2: SEHNR, FQNEAQ (reference sequence). For the CDR3, the DNA is TGTGCCAGCAGCTTGGGGAAGAACACTGAAGCTTTCTTT. Translated: CASSLGKNTEAFF.

The J gene is TRBJ1-4, the V gene TRBV7-9; perhaps TRBD1 as D (5 bases). The germline V gene has CDR1 SEHNR and CDR2 FQNEAQ (reference sequence). V lost 1 base, J lost 8 bases, and 8 bases lay in between. This CDR3 is 13 amino acids long. CDR3 sequence (DNA): TGTGCCAGCAGCTTAGGATGGGGCGAAAAACTGTTTTTT. Translating gives CASSLGWGEKLFF.

The chain joins TRBV10-3 to TRBJ2-7; 7 bases agree with TRBD2. The CDR3 sequence is 13 residues long. From germline, CDR1 is ENHRY and CDR2 SYGVKD. Trimming removed 7 bases from V and 3 bases from J; junction bases left unmatched: 6. The CDR3 loop is CAIKGGMDYEQYF. The CDR3 DNA follows: TGTGCCATCAAGGGAGGGATGGACTACGAGCAGTACTTC.

CDR3 in DNA: TGTGCCAGCAGTTACTCGAGAGTCGGGGGTTTGGCTTTCTTT. It is translated as CASSYSRVGGLAFF. This sequence joins TRBV6-5 and TRBJ1-1; TRBD1 is a possible D gene (5 bases). The CDR3 runs to 14 residues. The V gene's germline CDR1 is MNHEY and CDR2 SVGAGI. V shed 0 bases and J shed 11 bases, with 16 bases lying between them.

The CDR3, as DNA: TGTGCCAGCAGTGAACCGGCAGGGAGGGTGGAAGAGACCCAGTACTTC. Its translation: CASSEPAGRVEETQYF. V and J are TRBV6-1 and TRBJ2-5; 7 bases are a match to TRBD2. Germline V lookup: CDR1 MNHNS, CDR2 SASEGT. V lost 2 bases, J lost 3 bases, and 9 bases stayed unmatched. This CDR3 region has 16 residues.

This chain uses TRBV5-8 with TRBJ1-2, with D unresolved. Germline V gene data show CDR1 as SGHTS and CDR2 as YDEGEE. V was cut by 4 bases and J by 11 bases, with 12 bases left in between. The CDR3 contains 11 residues. The chain's CDR3 is CASSPASLYTF. The DNA for the CDR3 is TGTGCCAGCAGCCCTGCCAGTCTATACACCTTC.

This clone was counted between two and nine times. The rearrangement joins TRBV12-3 or TRBV12-4 to TRBJ1-5; D is undetermined. V was trimmed by 2 bases and J by 5 bases, leaving 7 bases between them. The CDR3 length is 13 residues. The chain's CDR3 is CASSLIEYQPQHF. CDR3 sequence (DNA): TGTGCCAGCAGTTTAATCGAGTATCAGCCCCAGCATTTT.

The chain is built from TRBV28 and TRBJ1-2, with 7 bases identical to TRBD1. CDR1 and CDR2 from the germline V gene are MDHEN and SYDVKM. V shed 2 bases and J 4 bases; nucleotides not matched to a gene: 10. This CDR3 spans 16 amino acids. Here the CDR3 DNA reads TGTGCCAGCAGTTTAACGCTCCGGGACAGCCCCTATGGCTACACCTTC. This sequence encodes CASSLTLRDSPYGYTF.

This chain links TRBV12-3 or TRBV12-4 with TRBJ1-1; D is uncertain. Deletions cut 6 bases from V and 4 bases from J, with 12 bases between. The CDR3 contains 13 residues. The CDR3 coding sequence is TGTGCCAGCAGCCTGGCGCACGCCACTGAAGCTTTCTTT. This encodes CASSLAHATEAFF.

The rearrangement joins TRBV19 to TRBJ1-5, with D possibly being TRBD1 (5 bases). Germline values: CDR1 LNHDA, CDR2 SQIVND (reference sequence). Trimming left V 2 bases short and J 4 bases short, with 9 bases between. This CDR3 has 14 residues. This CDR3 is CASSILDKNQPQHF. CDR3 DNA sequence: TGTGCCAGTAGTATATTGGACAAGAATCAGCCCCAGCATTTT.

The chain recombines TRBV30 with TRBJ2-1, with unresolved D. The CDR3 has 12 amino acids. Trimming removed 3 bases from V and 10 bases from J, with 13 bases in between. CDR1 GTSNPN and CDR2 SVGIG come from the germline V gene (reference sequence). This CDR3 is CAWSPSGWEQFF. The CDR3 nucleotides are TGTGCCTGGAGCCCCTCGGGTTGGGAGCAGTTCTTC.